Each of the 17 T cell receptor beta chains below was sequenced from the same sample in a study of shared clonotypes between healthy human individuals. Method: immunoSEQ multiplex PCR; TCRdb's copy keeps in-frame clones and lacks some. Altogether 1,500,000 or so clones are present, just under 99% being singletons, with the ten largest covering over 0.3%. The source material was naive CD4+ T cells sorted from blood. Subset noted: CD45RA+ positively selected. The receptors were sampled from a man younger than 45 in good health.

V gene TRBV5-4 combines with J gene TRBJ2-7; TRBD2 matches at 10 bases. This CDR3 comprises 15 residues. Germline V CDR1 and CDR2: SGHNT, YYREEE (reference sequence). V lost 5 bases to trimming and J lost 1 base; unmatched junction nucleotides: 6. The CDR3 loop is CASRSGLADSYEQYF. CDR3 coding DNA: TGTGCCAGCAGATCTGGACTAGCGGATTCCTACGAGCAGTACTTC.

The V call is TRBV14, the J call TRBJ2-1; 7 bases are shared with TRBD2. Germline V CDR1 and CDR2: SGHDN, FVKESK. This CDR3 spans 19 amino acids. With 0 bases clipped from V and 3 bases from J, the junction kept 14 bases outside the gene matches. CDR3 sequence (DNA): TGTGCCAGCAGCCAAGATAAGAGCGGGACCCGTGGCCTCTACAATGAGCAGTTCTTC. This gives the protein CASSQDKSGTRGLYNEQFF.

The rearrangement uses TRBV5-8 and TRBJ1-3; D not certain. The CDR3 totals 14 residues. V lost 0 bases to trimming and J lost 1 base, with 5 bases between them. Germline V CDR1 and CDR2: SGHTS, YDEGEE. CDR3 amino acids: CASSLVGSGNTIYF. CDR3 nucleotides: TGTGCCAGCAGCTTGGTAGGGTCTGGAAACACCATATATTTT.

The chain is built from TRBV6-1 and TRBJ2-7; 9 nucleotides match TRBD2. CDR3 length: 12 residues. The V and J ends lost 5 bases and 9 bases, in that order; junction bases with no gene match: 5. Per the germline V gene, CDR1 is MNHNS and CDR2 is SASEGT. The CDR3 sequence: CASSRREGTQYF. The CDR3 coding sequence is TGTGCCAGCAGTAGGCGGGAGGGTACGCAGTACTTC.

V is TRBV18 and J is TRBJ2-3; 11 nucleotides align to TRBD2. CDR1 KGHSH and CDR2 LQKENI come from the germline V gene. The CDR3 spans 16 residues. V shed 3 bases, J shed 5 bases, and the junction held 7 bases outside the gene matches. For the CDR3, the DNA is TGTGCCAGCTCACCTTCCGGGCTAGCGGGAGGAGATACGCAGTATTTT. It is translated as CASSPSGLAGGDTQYF.

The chain has TRBV5-1 and TRBJ2-5; D not certain. Germline assignment: CDR1 SGHRS and CDR2 YFSETQ. The CDR3 extends over 15 amino acids. V lost 1 base and J lost 4, with 14 bases in between. Written as DNA, the CDR3 is TGCGCCAGCAGCTTGTCCCAAGGTTTGCGAGAGACCCAGTACTTC. This codes for CASSLSQGLRETQYF. Together with reference TRBV5-1 and TRBJ2-5, the CDR3 gives the full variable domain: KAGVTQTPRYLIKTRGQQVTLSCSPISGHRSVSWYQQTPGQGLQFLFEYFSETQRNKGNFPGRFSGRQFSNSRSEMNVSTLELGDSALYLCASSLSQGLRETQYFGPGTRLLVL.

The chain carries TRBV27 and TRBJ2-7, with TRBD2 identical over 14 bases. Per germline, CDR1 MNHEY and CDR2 SMNVEV (reference sequence). This CDR3 is built from 20 residues. The V and J ends lost 3 bases and 0 bases, in that order; junction bases with no gene match: 13. The CDR3 region has the DNA TGTGCCAGCAGTTTCCTATACCGAGGGACTAGCGGGAGAGGCTCCTACGAGCAGTACTTC. It yields the protein CASSFLYRGTSGRGSYEQYF.

The genes are TRBV7-9 and TRBJ1-5; D gene unclear. Trimming pared 0 bases from V and 6 bases from J, leaving 12 bases between. Germline V gene sequence: CDR1 SEHNR, CDR2 FQNEAQ (reference sequence). This CDR3 has 15 amino acids. CDR3: CASSLAGGPRQPQHF. The CDR3 DNA follows: TGTGCCAGCAGCTTAGCGGGAGGCCCCCGTCAGCCCCAGCATTTT.

V usage is TRBV10-2 and J usage is TRBJ2-5, with D possibly being TRBD1 (6 bases). This CDR3 contains 14 residues. CDR1 and CDR2 from the germline V gene are WSHSY and SAAADI. Deletions cut 6 bases from V and 5 bases from J, with 16 bases between. CDR3 DNA: TGCGCCAGCAGGAGGCCAGGGGCGACGGAGACCCAGTACTTC. Encoded protein: CASRRPGATETQYF.

The gene calls are TRBV6-5 and TRBJ2-7; 8 bases fit TRBD2. Looked up from germline, CDR1 is MNHEY and CDR2 is SVGAGI. V gave up 2 bases and J gave up 6 bases; unmatched junction bases: 6. This CDR3 is built from 14 residues. The CDR3 here is CASSYAGLATEQYF. The CDR3 coding sequence is TGTGCCAGCAGTTACGCCGGACTAGCTACCGAGCAGTACTTC.

This clone was observed once. The J gene is TRBJ1-4, the V gene TRBV6-6, with 9 bases fitting TRBD1. CDR3 length: 14 residues. CDR1 MNHNY and CDR2 SVGAGI come from the germline V gene (reference sequence). The V and J ends lost 5 bases and 8 bases, in that order; junction bases with no gene match: 6. CDR3: CASSGTGIFEKLFF. CDR3 nucleotides: TGTGCCAGCAGTGGGACAGGGATTTTCGAAAAACTGTTTTTT.

Remarks on this clone: This sample also contains other DNA sequences that code for the same CDR3. CDR3 in DNA: TGTGCCAGCTCACCCCCGGGTGTCAACACTGAAGCTTTCTTT. Its translation: CASSPPGVNTEAFF. The chain is built from TRBV18 and TRBJ1-1; D gene ambiguous. Deletions cut 3 bases from V and 2 bases from J, with 10 bases between. CDR3 length equals 14 residues. Germline lookup yields CDR1 KGHSH and CDR2 LQKENI.

The chain carries TRBV5-4 and TRBJ2-7; 8 positions match TRBD1. V shed 3 bases, J shed 3 bases, and the junction held 8 bases outside the gene matches. The CDR3 consists of 15 residues. The germline V gene has CDR1 SGHNT and CDR2 YYREEE (reference sequence). The CDR3 sequence: CASSSGQGIYYEQYF. The CDR3 DNA reads TGTGCCAGCAGCTCCGGACAGGGAATCTACTACGAGCAGTACTTC.

This sequence joins TRBV19 and TRBJ2-1; 8 bases match TRBD2. The germline CDR1 and CDR2 sequences are LNHDA and SQIVND (reference sequence). The V gene end was trimmed by 7 bases and the J gene end by 2 bases; junction bases not matched to a gene: 10. The CDR3 runs to 16 residues. For the CDR3, the DNA is TGTGCCAGTAAGTCCCCCCGGGGGGGAGCCTACAATGAGCAGTTCTTC. Translation gives CASKSPRGGAYNEQFF.

The gene calls are TRBV27 and TRBJ2-6; 8 bases match TRBD1. The CDR3 length is 17 residues. The V segment lost 5 bases and the J segment 2 bases; nucleotides outside the gene matches: 8. The V gene's germline CDR1 is MNHEY and CDR2 SMNVEV (reference sequence). The CDR3 is CASSAPTGVAGANVLTF. The CDR3 bases are TGTGCCAGCAGTGCTCCGACAGGGGTTGCTGGGGCCAACGTCCTGACTTTC.

V gene TRBV29-1 combines with J gene TRBJ1-2; possible D gene TRBD1, 5 bases. This CDR3 contains 15 residues. CDR1 is SQVTM and CDR2 is ANQGSEA in the germline V gene. Trimming removed 6 bases from V and 3 bases from J, with 20 bases in between. CDR3 sequence (DNA): TGCAGCGTCCCAAGAACCGACAGCGGATACTATGGCTACACCTTC. Translation gives CSVPRTDSGYYGYTF.

The chain uses TRBV19 and TRBJ1-5; D unresolved. The CDR3 is 12 amino acids. CDR1 LNHDA and CDR2 SQIVND come from the germline V gene (reference sequence). Trimming took off 5 bases at V and 9 bases at J, with 11 bases between the two ends. The CDR3 DNA reads TGTGCCAGTAGTTCCCCTGGGTGGCCCCAGCATTTT. This sequence encodes CASSSPGWPQHF.